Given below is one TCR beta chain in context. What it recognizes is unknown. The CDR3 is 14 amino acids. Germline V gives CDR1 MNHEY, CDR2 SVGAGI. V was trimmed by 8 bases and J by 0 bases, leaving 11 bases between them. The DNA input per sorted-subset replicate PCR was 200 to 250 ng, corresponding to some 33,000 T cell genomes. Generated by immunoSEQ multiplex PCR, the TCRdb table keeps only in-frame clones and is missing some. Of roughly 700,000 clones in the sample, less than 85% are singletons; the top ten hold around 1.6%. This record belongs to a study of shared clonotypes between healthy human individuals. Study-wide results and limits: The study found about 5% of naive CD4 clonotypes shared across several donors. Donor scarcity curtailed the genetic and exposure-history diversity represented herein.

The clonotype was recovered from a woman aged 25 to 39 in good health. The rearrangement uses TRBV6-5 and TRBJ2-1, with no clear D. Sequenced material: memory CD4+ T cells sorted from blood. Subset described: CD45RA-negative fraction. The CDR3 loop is CASSVRSSYNEQFF. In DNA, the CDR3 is TGTGCCAGCTCTGTCAGGAGCTCCTACAATGAGCAGTTCTTC.